Listed here are 24 T cell receptor beta chains from one sample, sequenced in a study of control samples from healthy donors and cancer patients. Assay: immunoSEQ multiplex PCR; the TCRdb copy retains only in-frame clones and omits some. This sample carries more than 80,000 clones, 93% of them seen once, and the ten largest clones take around 8.2%. Sequencing was carried out using blood. All receptors come from a man between 18 and 35 years old in good health.

The chain has TRBV7-3 and TRBJ2-7, with no clear D. The V and J ends lost 5 bases and 7 bases respectively, with 15 bases between them. The CDR3 totals 13 residues. Germline-derived CDR1 and CDR2 are SGHTA and FQGTGA. The CDR3, as DNA: TGTGCCAGCAGCCCGCGGCCCCCCGGGGAGCAGTACTTC. This codes for CASSPRPPGEQYF.

The chain carries TRBV3-1 (or the pseudogene TRBV3-2) and TRBJ1-4; D uncertain. This CDR3 has 15 amino acids. Trimming removed 0 bases from V and 3 bases from J, with 8 bases in between. Germline loops: CDR1 LGHDT, CDR2 YNNKEL (reference sequence). The CDR3 DNA is TGTGCCAGCAGCCAAGATCTGAGAGCTAATGAAAAACTGTTTTTT. Translating it yields CASSQDLRANEKLFF.

The J gene is TRBJ2-7, the V gene TRBV30; tentatively, D is TRBD1 or TRBD2 (5 bases each). The germline CDR1 and CDR2 sequences are GTSNPN and SVGIG (reference sequence). The CDR3 runs to 13 residues. The V end lost 3 bases, the J end lost 3 bases, and 12 bases lay between the germline ends. The CDR3 bases are TGTGCCTGGAGCCCAGGGAGCGGCTACGAGCAGTACTTC. Protein sequence: CAWSPGSGYEQYF. Full variable domain (remainder filled in from reference TRBV30 and TRBJ2-7): SQTIHQWPATLVQPVGSPLSLECTVEGTSNPNLYWYRQAAGRGLQLLFYSVGIGQISSEVPQNLSASRPQDRQFILSSKKLLLSDSGFYLCAWSPGSGYEQYFGPGTRLTVT.

The chain couples TRBV19 to TRBJ2-7; the D gene is possibly TRBD2 (5 bases). V lost 3 bases to trimming and J lost 0 bases, with 12 bases between them. The CDR3 consists of 15 residues. The germline CDR1 and CDR2 sequences are LNHDA and SQIVND (reference sequence). CDR3 nucleotide sequence: TGTGCCAGTAGTATTTTCCCCGGGGTCTCCTACGAGCAGTACTTC. Its translation is CASSIFPGVSYEQYF.

The chain combines TRBV19 with TRBJ1-1; no clear D gene. CDR1 LNHDA and CDR2 SQIVND come from the germline V gene (reference sequence). V dropped 8 bases and J dropped 1 base, with 8 bases sitting between them. The CDR3 has 12 residues. CDR3 region: CASAEGNTEAFF. Here the CDR3 DNA reads TGTGCCAGTGCAGAGGGGAACACTGAAGCTTTCTTT.

This clone was seen once. The genes are TRBV27 and TRBJ2-2; D gene ambiguous. The CDR3 spans 12 residues. The germline gives CDR1 MNHEY, CDR2 SMNVEV (reference sequence). V was cut by 3 bases and J by 4 bases, with 3 bases left in between. CDR3 sequence reads: CASSFITGELFF. As DNA, the CDR3 is TGTGCCAGCAGTTTCATCACCGGGGAGCTGTTTTTT.

The genes are TRBV27 and TRBJ1-2; D is uncertain. Germline V gene sequence: CDR1 MNHEY, CDR2 SMNVEV (reference sequence). V lost 3 bases to trimming and J lost 4 bases, with 15 bases between them. There are 15 residues in the CDR3. This CDR3 reads CASSFKETQGYGYTF. The CDR3 region has the DNA TGTGCCAGCAGTTTCAAGGAAACTCAAGGCTATGGCTACACCTTC.

J is TRBJ1-1 and V is TRBV10-1; D is possibly TRBD1 (6 bases). The V gene lost 2 bases and the J gene lost 2 bases, with 21 bases spanning the gap. The CDR3 has 18 amino acids. Germline loops: CDR1 WNHNN, CDR2 SYGVQD (reference sequence). In DNA, the CDR3 is TGCGCCAGCAGTGAGACAACTCTGGGACAACCAAGAAACACTGAAGCTTTCTTT. Residues: CASSETTLGQPRNTEAFF.

The gene calls are TRBV2 and TRBJ1-1; TRBD1 agrees at 8 bases. This CDR3 spans 14 amino acids. Germline V lookup: CDR1 SNHLY, CDR2 FYNNEI. With V trimmed by 8 bases and J by 3 bases, 8 bases remained unmatched. This CDR3 is CASAPGQVHTEAFF. The CDR3 coding sequence is TGTGCCAGCGCCCCGGGACAGGTGCACACTGAAGCTTTCTTT.

This sequence joins TRBV7-9 and TRBJ2-7, with D tentatively TRBD2 (6 bases). The CDR3 has 15 residues. Germline V gene lookup returns CDR1 SEHNR and CDR2 FQNEAQ (reference sequence). Trimming left V 7 bases short and J 3 bases short, with 19 bases between. The CDR3 here is CASTPIDRDFYEQYF. CDR3 in DNA: TGTGCCAGCACCCCAATTGACCGGGACTTCTACGAGCAGTACTTC. The whole variable domain, remainder taken from reference TRBV7-9 and TRBJ2-7, is DTGVSQNPRHKITKRGQNVTFRCDPISEHNRLYWYRQTLGQGPEFLTYFQNEAQLEKSRLLSDRFSAERPKGSFSTLEIQRTEQGDSAMYLCASTPIDRDFYEQYFGPGTRLTVT.

The V and J genes are TRBV4-3 and TRBJ1-1; 12 bases line up with TRBD1. The CDR3 is 17 residues long. CDR1 and CDR2 (germline): LGHNA, YSLEER. V dropped 1 base and J dropped 4; count of bases not matched to a gene: 7. The chain's CDR3 is CASSQAWGQGAGTEAFF. The DNA for the CDR3 is TGCGCCAGCAGCCAAGCCTGGGGACAGGGGGCCGGCACTGAAGCTTTCTTT.

This sequence joins TRBV2 and TRBJ2-5; D is unresolved. The CDR3 consists of 11 residues. Germline loops: CDR1 SNHLY, CDR2 FYNNEI. V dropped 3 bases and J dropped 5 bases, with 4 bases sitting between them. The CDR3 loop reads CASSEWETQYF. In DNA form, the CDR3 reads TGTGCCAGCAGTGAGTGGGAGACCCAGTACTTC.

This chain joins TRBV7-9 and TRBJ2-1, with unresolved D. This CDR3 comprises 12 residues. Trimming shortened V by 1 base and J by 14 bases, and 12 bases separated the two germline ends. Germline values: CDR1 SEHNR, CDR2 FQNEAQ (reference sequence). CDR3 nucleotide sequence: TGTGCCAGCAGCTTAGATTCACCGACGGAGTTCTTC. Translation gives CASSLDSPTEFF.

This clone was observed once. This chain connects TRBV10-3 to TRBJ1-3; D is uncertain. Germline CDR1 is ENHRY and CDR2 is SYGVKD. This CDR3 has 15 amino acids. With 0 bases removed from V and 2 bases from J, the gap between germline ends came to 8 bases. CDR3 protein: CAISESNSPGNTIYF. CDR3 nucleotides: TGTGCCATCAGTGAGTCGAACAGCCCTGGAAACACCATATATTTT.

This chain joins TRBV2 and TRBJ1-5; 10 bases are shared with TRBD1. The junction had 11 bases not matched to a gene; V was cut back by 6 bases and J by 6 bases. This CDR3 region has 16 residues. Germline CDR1 and CDR2: SNHLY and FYNNEI. CDR3: CASSEPTGGMGQPQHF. The DNA of the CDR3 is TGTGCCAGCAGCGAACCGACAGGGGGCATGGGTCAGCCCCAGCATTTT.

The rearrangement uses TRBV6-5 and TRBJ2-3, with TRBD1 matching 7 bases. Trimming took 5 bases from V and 3 from J; bases not matched to a gene: 5. Germline CDR1 is MNHEY and CDR2 is SVGAGI. This CDR3 comprises 14 residues. CDR3 DNA sequence: TGTGCCAGCAGTCCGGACAGGATGACAGATACGCAGTATTTT. Amino acids: CASSPDRMTDTQYF.

The chain is built from TRBV5-1 and TRBJ2-1; D not resolved. The germline gives CDR1 SGHRS, CDR2 YFSETQ. This CDR3 is built from 11 residues. V was trimmed by 4 bases and J by 5 bases, leaving 4 bases between them. The CDR3 loop reads CASSRDNEQFF. The CDR3 DNA sequence: TGCGCCAGCAGCCGAGACAATGAGCAGTTCTTC.

V and J are TRBV7-9 and TRBJ1-2, with TRBD1 matching over 7 bases. This CDR3 has 17 amino acids. CDR1 SEHNR and CDR2 FQNEAQ come from the germline V gene (reference sequence). The junction had 11 bases not matched to a gene; V was cut back by 4 bases and J by 0 bases. CDR3 sequence: CASSSWDRSKSNYGYTF. The CDR3 DNA follows: TGTGCCAGCAGCTCCTGGGACAGATCCAAATCTAACTATGGCTACACCTTC.

The chain uses TRBV4-1 and TRBJ1-1; 7 bases agree with TRBD1. The CDR3 has 12 residues. J lost 10 bases, V lost 1 base, and 3 bases had no gene match. The V gene's germline CDR1 is MGHRA and CDR2 YSYEKL. This CDR3 reads CASSQGEGAAFF. CDR3 in DNA: TGCGCCAGCAGCCAAGGGGAGGGGGCAGCTTTCTTT.

CDR3 loop: CASSQDKGRNYGYTF. Here the CDR3 DNA reads TGTGCCAGCAGCCAAGATAAGGGCCGTAACTATGGCTACACCTTC. The rearrangement links TRBV14 to TRBJ1-2; D gene unclear. Germline CDR1 is SGHDN and CDR2 is FVKESK. The CDR3 is made up of 15 amino acids. The V end was cut by 0 bases, the J end by 1 base, with 9 bases between.

The chain couples TRBV6-5 to TRBJ2-7; D is unresolved. Germline V gene lookup returns CDR1 MNHEY and CDR2 SVGAGI. This CDR3 contains 11 residues. Trimming took off 7 bases at V and 2 bases at J, with 6 bases between the two ends. The DNA of the CDR3 is TGTGCCAGCAACTACCCCTACGAGCAGTACTTC. Protein: CASNYPYEQYF.

This clone was observed a single time. The V gene is TRBV18, the J gene TRBJ1-1; D is undetermined. Per germline, CDR1 KGHSH and CDR2 LQKENI. V lost 2 bases and J lost 4, with 14 bases in between. This CDR3 is built from 15 residues. CDR3 amino acids: CASSPSQVQTTEAFF. As DNA, the CDR3 is TGTGCCAGCTCACCATCTCAGGTGCAGACCACTGAAGCTTTCTTT.

V and J are TRBV11-2 and TRBJ2-7, with 7 nucleotides matching TRBD1. Germline V CDR1 and CDR2: SGHAT, FQNNGV. The V segment lost 6 bases and the J segment 6 bases; nucleotides outside the gene matches: 8. The CDR3 totals 13 residues. The DNA for the CDR3 is TGTGCCAGCAGTCGGGACAGAAGGGCCGAGCAGTACTTC. Residues: CASSRDRRAEQYF. The full variable domain, rest sourced from reference TRBV11-2 and TRBJ2-7, is EAGVAQSPRYKIIEKRQSVAFWCNPISGHATLYWYQQILGQGPKLLIQFQNNGVVDDSQLPKDRFSAERLKGVDSTLKIQPAKLEDSAVYLCASSRDRRAEQYFGPGTRLTVT.

In this sample, this clone is medium-sized. CDR3 amino acids: CASSEARGTEAFF. The DNA for the CDR3 is TGTGCCAGCAGTGAAGCGCGCGGCACTGAAGCTTTCTTT. This chain connects TRBV6-1 to TRBJ1-1; D unresolved. CDR3 length equals 13 residues. The V end lost 0 bases, the J end lost 4 bases, and 6 bases lay between the germline ends. Germline V gives CDR1 MNHNS, CDR2 SASEGT.